The T cell receptor (beta chain) under discussion was sequenced for a study of radiation and T cells in renal cell carcinoma. The germline CDR1 and CDR2 sequences are MNHNS and SASEGT. V lost 6 bases to trimming and J lost 2 bases, with 9 bases between them. CDR3 length: 13 amino acids. The method was immunoSEQ multiplex PCR; TCRdb's version includes in-frame clones alone and lacks a portion of them. The table has over 45,000 clones, roughly three quarters seen once. Time point described: baseline pretreatment blood. The treatment: 15 Gy SBRT to primary tumor, nephrectomy 4 weeks later. The receptor comes from a man in his 60s with renal cell carcinoma. The chain has TRBV6-1 and TRBJ2-3, with a weak D call TRBD2 (6 bases). The sample in question was blood, obtained from a patient whose treatment included radiotherapy and nephrectomy. The CDR3 coding sequence is TGTGCCAGCAGACCTAGCGTCACAGATACGCAGTATTTT. Protein product: CASRPSVTDTQYF.